This is a list of T cell receptor beta chains from one sample in a study of blood T cell repertoires in COVID-19. Using immunoSEQ multiplex PCR, the repertoire was profiled, and TCRdb retains in-frame clones only, with some absent. The data show about 250,000 clones, 70% to 90% seen once. Material: PBMCs or T cells enriched from blood (not recorded which). All receptors derive from a woman in her fifties or sixties with acute COVID-19. Each CDR3 is given with its conserved first and last residue. The D gene is left open where the match is weak. Clone size is not always given. Where it is, it says once, few, many or a class for expanded clones.

d_gene	abundance	v_gene	j_gene	CDR3nt	CDR3aa
TRBD2	NA	TRBV9	TRBJ2-1	TGTGCCAGCTCTGCGGGGGGCGACATCTCCTACAATGAGCAGTTCTTC	CASSAGGDISYNEQFF
TRBD1	once	TRBV2	TRBJ2-5	TGTGCCAGCAGTACGGGACAGACCAGAGGGACCCAGTACTTC	CASSTGQTRGTQYF
TRBD1	NA	TRBV3-1/TRBV3-2	TRBJ1-1	TGTGCCAGCAGCCACCGGGACAGGGGTATCACTGAAGCTTTCTTT	CASSHRDRGITEAFF
TRBD2	NA	TRBV5-1	TRBJ2-3	TGCGCCAGCAGCCGCGGGGGGGCCCCAGATACGCAGTATTTT	CASSRGGAPDTQYF
TRBD1	NA	TRBV4-3	TRBJ1-1	TGCGCCAGCAGCCAAGATATAAGGGGGCAGGAGAACACTGAAGCTTTCTTT	CASSQDIRGQENTEAFF
TRBD1	NA	TRBV27	TRBJ1-5	TGTGCCAGCAAGACAGGGCTGAATCAGCCCCAGCATTTT	CASKTGLNQPQHF
NA	NA	TRBV11-2	TRBJ1-5	TGTGCCAGCAGCTTAGACAGGGGAAATCAGCCCCAGCATTTT	CASSLDRGNQPQHF
NA	NA	TRBV27	TRBJ2-2	TGTGCCAGCAGTCAACTTAACACCGGGGAGCTGTTTTTT	CASSQLNTGELFF
TRBD1	NA	TRBV2	TRBJ1-1	TGTGCCAGCAGCGGGACAGCGAACACTGAAGCTTTCTTT	CASSGTANTEAFF
TRBD1	NA	TRBV19	TRBJ1-2	TGTGCCAGTAGTTCGCGAGGGTCCGGGACAGGGGACTATGGCTACACCTTC	CASSSRGSGTGDYGYTF
NA	NA	TRBV7-9	TRBJ1-1	TGTGCCAGCAGCCCGAGGGCTAACACTGAAGCTTTCTTT	CASSPRANTEAFF
NA	NA	TRBV30	TRBJ1-4	TGTGCCTGGAGCCGAGGGCGACTGGATAATGAAAAACTGTTTTTT	CAWSRGRLDNEKLFF
TRBD1	NA	TRBV30	TRBJ1-4	TGTGCCTGGAGTCCACGACAGGGCAATGAAAAACTGTTTTTT	CAWSPRQGNEKLFF
TRBD1	NA	TRBV5-6	TRBJ1-2	TGTGCCAGCAGCAACAGGGGCGCCTATGGCTACACCTTC	CASSNRGAYGYTF
TRBD1	NA	TRBV4-2	TRBJ1-5	TGTGCCAGCAGCCAAGATGGGGCAGGCAGGGGGTTCAATCAGCCCCAGCATTTT	CASSQDGAGRGFNQPQHF
TRBD1	NA	TRBV29-1	TRBJ1-1	TGCAGCGTCGAAGGGACAGTACGCACTGAAGCTTTCTTT	CSVEGTVRTEAFF
NA	NA	TRBV19	TRBJ1-3	TGTGCCACTCAGGGTGAGCAAAACTCTGGAAACACCATATATTTT	CATQGEQNSGNTIYF
NA	NA	TRBV9	TRBJ1-6	TGTGCCAGCAGCGTAGTGAAGCGAGGCGGTGCCTATAATTCACCCCTCCACTTT	CASSVVKRGGAYNSPLHF
NA	NA	TRBV28	TRBJ1-2	TGTGCCAGCCTCCGGGACTTCAACTATGGCTACACCTTC	CASLRDFNYGYTF
NA	NA	TRBV19	TRBJ1-3	TGTGCCAGTAAACCTGGACAGAACTCTGGAAACACCATATATTTT	CASKPGQNSGNTIYF
TRBD1	NA	TRBV2	TRBJ2-7	TGTGCCAGCAGTGGGGGGACAGGGGGCTTGTACGAGCAGTACTTC	CASSGGTGGLYEQYF
TRBD1	once	TRBV12-3/TRBV12-4	TRBJ1-6	TGTGCCAGCAGTCCACAGGGGTATTCACCCCTCCACTTT	CASSPQGYSPLHF
NA	NA	TRBV28	TRBJ1-2	TGTGCCAGCAGGAGGGATCTTAACTATGGCTACACCTTC	CASRRDLNYGYTF
TRBD1	NA	TRBV19	TRBJ1-2	TGTGCCAGTAGTTTGGCAGGGGGTACAACCGGTGAAAGCTATGGCTACACCTTC	CASSLAGGTTGESYGYTF
TRBD1	NA	TRBV10-3	TRBJ1-1	TGTGCCATCACCGGGGGACAGGGGAGCACTGAAGCTTTCTTT	CAITGGQGSTEAFF
NA	few	TRBV12-3/TRBV12-4	TRBJ2-5	TGTGCCAGCAGCTTCGGCTTAGCAGAGACCCAGTACTTC	CASSFGLAETQYF
TRBD1	NA	TRBV5-1	TRBJ2-1	TGCGCCAGCAGCTTACAGGGGGTTCCAAACAATGAGCAGTTCTTC	CASSLQGVPNNEQFF
NA	few	TRBV19	TRBJ1-3	TGTGCCAGTACCGAACTCCTCTCTGGAAACACCATATATTTT	CASTELLSGNTIYF
NA	NA	TRBV6-4	TRBJ1-2	TGTGCCAGCAGCCAGGGACATAACTATGGCTACACCTTC	CASSQGHNYGYTF
NA	NA	TRBV11-2	TRBJ2-5	TGTGCCAGCAGCTTATTCATCAGTAGTGGGGGGAACCAAGAGACCCAGTACTTC	CASSLFISSGGNQETQYF
NA	NA	TRBV2	TRBJ2-7	TGTGCCAGGGCCGACTACTCCTACGAGCAGTACTTC	CARADYSYEQYF
NA	once	TRBV3-1/TRBV3-2	TRBJ1-1	TGTGCCAGCAGCCCCCATAAAACTTTTACAGGGGAAGCTTTCTTT	CASSPHKTFTGEAFF
TRBD1	NA	TRBV30	TRBJ1-2	TGTGCCTCCGACAGGGGCTATGGCTACACCTTC	CASDRGYGYTF
NA	NA	TRBV14	TRBJ1-1	TGTGCCAGCAGCCAAGATCTGAGAAGATTTGACACTGAAGCTTTCTTT	CASSQDLRRFDTEAFF
NA	once	TRBV11-3	TRBJ2-7	TGTGCCAGCAGCTTAGTGGCGGGATCCCCCTACGAGCAGTACTTC	CASSLVAGSPYEQYF
NA	NA	TRBV5-6	TRBJ1-4	TGTGCCAGCAGCTTGGTGGGCAGGGGCGATGAAAAACTGTTTTTT	CASSLVGRGDEKLFF
TRBD1	NA	TRBV27	TRBJ1-2	TGTGCCAGCAGGTCCAAGACAGGGAGTAACTATGGCTACACCTTC	CASRSKTGSNYGYTF
NA	NA	TRBV30	TRBJ1-1	TGTGCCTTGGCGGGGCCTTACCTGAACACTGAAGCTTTCTTT	CALAGPYLNTEAFF
NA	NA	TRBV18	TRBJ1-2	TGTGCCAGCTCACAAGCAAAGTCAAACTATGGCTACACCTTC	CASSQAKSNYGYTF
TRBD1	NA	TRBV9	TRBJ2-3	TGTGCCAGCAGCGCCCAGGGACAGGGCGGCACAGATACGCAGTATTTT	CASSAQGQGGTDTQYF
NA	NA	TRBV5-1	TRBJ2-7	TGCGCCAGCAGCCCACTCCCTCAGGGCTACGAGCAGTACTTC	CASSPLPQGYEQYF
TRBD1	NA	TRBV3-1/TRBV3-2	TRBJ1-1	TGTGCCAGCAGCCAGGGGAGCGACAGGGGACGAGCTTTCTTT	CASSQGSDRGRAFF
NA	NA	TRBV28	TRBJ1-6	TGTGCCAGCAGTTTAGTCCAGGGGATTCATAATTCACCCCTCCACTTT	CASSLVQGIHNSPLHF
NA	NA	TRBV2	TRBJ1-2	TGTGCCAGCAGGGAGGACAGCTATGGCTACACCTTC	CASREDSYGYTF
NA	NA	TRBV5-1	TRBJ2-1	TGCGCCAGCAGCTTGGTCCCAGGGTTGAATGAGCAGTTCTTC	CASSLVPGLNEQFF
TRBD1	NA	TRBV3-1/TRBV3-2	TRBJ1-1	TGTGCCAGCAGCCCGCGGGACAGGGGGCTGACAGCTTTCTTT	CASSPRDRGLTAFF
NA	NA	TRBV19	TRBJ2-6	TGTGCCAGTAGTATTCCCAGGGCTGGGGCCAACGTCCTGACTTTC	CASSIPRAGANVLTF
TRBD1	NA	TRBV11-2	TRBJ1-4	TGTGCCAGCAGCTTAGCACTCACAGGGGTTGGGGAAAAACTGTTTTTT	CASSLALTGVGEKLFF
TRBD1	few	TRBV25-1	TRBJ1-6	TGTGCCAGCAGTGAATGGGACAGCTTTTCACCCCTCCACTTT	CASSEWDSFSPLHF
TRBD2	NA	TRBV4-1	TRBJ2-1	TGCGCCAGCAGCCTAGGGACTAGCGGGGGTTTACAGTTCTTC	CASSLGTSGGLQFF